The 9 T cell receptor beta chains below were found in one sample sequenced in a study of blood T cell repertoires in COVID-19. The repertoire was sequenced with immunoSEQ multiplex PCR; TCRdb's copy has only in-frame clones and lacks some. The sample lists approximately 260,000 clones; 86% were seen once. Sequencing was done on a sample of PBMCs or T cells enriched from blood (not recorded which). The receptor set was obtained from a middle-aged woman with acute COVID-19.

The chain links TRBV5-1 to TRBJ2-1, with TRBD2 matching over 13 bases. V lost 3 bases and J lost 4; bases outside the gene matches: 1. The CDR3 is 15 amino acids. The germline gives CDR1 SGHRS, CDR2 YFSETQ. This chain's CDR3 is CASSWGLAGYNEQFF. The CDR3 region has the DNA TGCGCCAGCAGCTGGGGACTAGCGGGATACAATGAGCAGTTCTTC.

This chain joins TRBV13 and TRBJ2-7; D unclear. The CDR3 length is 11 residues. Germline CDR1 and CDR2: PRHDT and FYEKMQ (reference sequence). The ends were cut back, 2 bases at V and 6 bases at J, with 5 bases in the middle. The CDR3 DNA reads TGTGCCAGCAGCTTAAATCGCGAGCAGTACTTC. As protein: CASSLNREQYF.

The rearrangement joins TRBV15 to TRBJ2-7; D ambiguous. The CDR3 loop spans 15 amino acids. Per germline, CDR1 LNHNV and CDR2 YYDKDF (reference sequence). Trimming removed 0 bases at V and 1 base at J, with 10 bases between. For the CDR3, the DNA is TGTGCCACCAGCAGAGATCAAGCCAGGTCCTACGAGCAGTACTTC. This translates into CATSRDQARSYEQYF. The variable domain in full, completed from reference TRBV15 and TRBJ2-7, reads DAMVIQNPRYQVTQFGKPVTLSCSQTLNHNVMYWYQQKSSQAPKLLFHYYDKDFNNEADTPDNFQSRRPNTSFCFLDIRSPGLGDTAMYLCATSRDQARSYEQYFGPGTRLTVT.

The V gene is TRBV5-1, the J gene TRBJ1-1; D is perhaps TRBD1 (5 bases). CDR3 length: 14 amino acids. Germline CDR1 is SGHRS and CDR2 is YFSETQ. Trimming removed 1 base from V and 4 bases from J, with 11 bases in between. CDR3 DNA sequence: TGCGCCAGCAGCTTGTTTACAGACAGCACTGAAGCTTTCTTT. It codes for CASSLFTDSTEAFF.

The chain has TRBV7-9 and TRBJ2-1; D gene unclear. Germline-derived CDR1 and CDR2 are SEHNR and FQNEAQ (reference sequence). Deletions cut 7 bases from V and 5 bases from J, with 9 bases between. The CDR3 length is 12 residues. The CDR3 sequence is CASTVFDNEQFF. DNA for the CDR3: TGTGCCAGCACCGTTTTCGACAATGAGCAGTTCTTC.

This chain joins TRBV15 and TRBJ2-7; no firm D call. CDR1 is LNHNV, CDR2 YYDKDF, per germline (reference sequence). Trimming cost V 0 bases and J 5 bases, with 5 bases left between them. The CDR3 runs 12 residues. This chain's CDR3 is CATSRDEDEQYF. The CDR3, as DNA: TGTGCCACCAGCAGAGATGAGGACGAGCAGTACTTC.

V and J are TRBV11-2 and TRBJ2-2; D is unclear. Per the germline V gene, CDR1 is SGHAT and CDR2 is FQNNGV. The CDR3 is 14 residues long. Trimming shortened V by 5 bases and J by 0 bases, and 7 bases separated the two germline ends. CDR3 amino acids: CASSPSANTGELFF. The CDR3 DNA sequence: TGTGCCAGCAGCCCCTCAGCGAACACCGGGGAGCTGTTTTTT.

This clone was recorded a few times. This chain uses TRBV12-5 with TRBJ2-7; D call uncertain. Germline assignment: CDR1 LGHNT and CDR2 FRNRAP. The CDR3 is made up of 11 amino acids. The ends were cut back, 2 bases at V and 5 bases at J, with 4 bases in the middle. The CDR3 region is CASGLFNEQYF. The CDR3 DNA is TGTGCTAGTGGTTTGTTTAACGAGCAGTACTTC.

This CDR3 is CASSERVRRGQFF. The CDR3 nucleotides are TGTGCCAGCAGTGAACGGGTCCGACGAGGGCAGTTCTTC. This rearrangement joins TRBV6-1 to TRBJ2-1; D unresolved. Trimming shortened V by 2 bases and J by 12 bases, and 14 bases separated the two germline ends. This CDR3 is 13 amino acids long. Looked up from germline, CDR1 is MNHNS and CDR2 is SASEGT.